These T cell receptor beta chains were read from a single sample in a study of cytomegalovirus exposure and HLA in healthy donors. Assay: immunoSEQ multiplex PCR; the TCRdb copy retains only in-frame clones and omits some. The sample contains some 120,000 clones, roughly 83% of which appear only once. Sequencing input: PBMCs. The receptors here all came from a man aged 18-30 years in good health and CMV-seropositive. Each CDR3 is given with its conserved first and last residue.

>TRBV6-6
CASSYGGDGELFF
>TRBV18
CASSTTDTQNTEAFF
>TRBV7-9
CASSADPGLWYF
>TRBV30
CALQGGAETQYF
>TRBV6-5
CASSYGSGGGYNEQFF
>TRBV27
CASSLYPGQGANGYTF
>TRBV2
CASGRGRGSYEQYF
>TRBV19
CASSIDYNEQFF
>TRBV7-8
CASSFDGDRNSPLHF
>TRBV19
CASSISQGLDEQYF
>TRBV30
CAWRRDRGLITNEKLFF
>TRBV5-4
CASSLVAGGYNEQFF
>TRBV2
CASPRGGRNNEQFF
>TRBV5-8
CAPPRAGPHQPQHF
>TRBV19
CASTQGGVAEAFF
>TRBV6-1
CASSQRWDSNYGYTF
>TRBV4-1
CASSQNRGSYEQYF
>TRBV27
CASNPTGKGSPLHF
>TRBV2
CAGDRAGTEAFF
>TRBV27
CASSLSGGNQPQHF
>TRBV19
CASNRGTDVLAF
>TRBV12-5
CASAAGNTEAFF
>TRBV5-1
CASRANPEAGGKNTQYF
>TRBV5-1
CASSLRGLAGDSTDTQYF
>TRBV5-1
CASSFIRGSYEQYF
>TRBV6-1
CASSETYFLNQPQHF
>TRBV28
CATDSPYEQYF
>TRBV14
CASSQYLGQGTYEQYF
>TRBV7-9
CASSLATSGGSETQYF
>TRBV6-5
CASNRGGDNEKLFF
>TRBV28
CASRYGPANTGELFF
>TRBV4-2
CASSQEGLAAYSGEQYF
>TRBV29-1
CSFRQEYNSPLHF
>TRBV7-9
CASRPTGSGELFF
>TRBV5-6
CASSLGGQDLYGYTF
>TRBV14
CASSQGGVYDEKLFF
>TRBV2
CASSLNFPGLAGGKETQYF
>TRBV14
CASSPRTGGSGNTIYF
>TRBV28
CASSPVMNTEAFF
>TRBV29-1
CSVESAMGRGSQETQYF
>TRBV5-4
CASKTGNTGELFF
>TRBV5-1
CASSILTPTGELFF
>TRBV11-2
CASSSGQISGNTIYF
>TRBV29-1
CSEIGESTDTQYF
>TRBV6-5
CASSYGGQIFNTEAFF
>TRBV7-9
CASNGQGNTEAFF
>TRBV19
CASSSTTGELFF
>TRBV28
CASSIQFNYGYTF
>TRBV6-5
CASSRQGAHEQYF
>TRBV5-1
CASRRQVNTEAFF